The 29 T cell receptor beta chains given below trace back to one sample, sequenced in a study of T cells after yellow fever vaccination. TCRdb itself ran the 5' RACE reads through MiXCR, one entry per CDR3 protein. The sample shows 500,000 to 700,000 distinct CDR3 sequences, roughly 21% of them seen only once. The material sequenced was PBMCs, taken 15 days after the yellow fever booster vaccination. These receptors were collected from a man in his thirties or forties who received the YFV17D yellow fever vaccine.

This clonotype was picked up a small number of times. This sequence joins TRBV12-3 or TRBV12-4 and TRBJ2-7; D remains ambiguous. The CDR3 has 13 amino acids. V was clipped by 6 bases and J by 2 bases, with 11 bases between them. DNA of the CDR3: TGTGCCAGCAGGCCTCGGGTAGCCTACGAGCAGTACTTC. Translating it yields CASRPRVAYEQYF.

This clonotype was seen a handful of times. The V and J genes are TRBV11-1 and TRBJ2-3, with TRBD2 matching 13 bases. The length of the CDR3 is 18 residues. V shed 6 bases, J shed 4 bases, and the junction held 13 bases outside the gene matches. Germline V gives CDR1 SGHAT, CDR2 FQDESV (reference sequence). The chain's CDR3 is CASSPGLAGVRFADTQYF. The CDR3 DNA reads TGTGCCAGCAGTCCAGGACTAGCGGGAGTGCGGTTCGCAGATACGCAGTATTTT.

The gene calls are TRBV7-2 and TRBJ1-1; no definite D call. Trimming stripped 2 bases from V and 4 bases from J, with 14 bases between. This CDR3 has 15 residues. From germline, CDR1 is SGHTA and CDR2 FQGNSA. CDR3 protein: CASSLSGVRSTEAFF. The CDR3 region has the DNA TGTGCCAGCAGCTTATCTGGGGTGAGGAGCACTGAAGCTTTCTTT.

This clonotype has a handful of counts. The chain recombines TRBV29-1 with TRBJ2-2; no clear D. The CDR3 spans 13 residues. The V gene's germline CDR1 is SQVTM and CDR2 ANQGSEA. V was clipped by 6 bases and J by 0 bases, with 8 bases between them. The chain's CDR3 is CSVDGPNTGELFF. The CDR3 DNA reads as TGCAGCGTGGACGGGCCGAACACCGGGGAGCTGTTTTTT.

The chain uses TRBV25-1 and TRBJ2-3, with no clear D. The length of the CDR3 is 10 residues. V was cut by 6 bases and J by 3 bases, with 1 base left in between. The germline CDR1 and CDR2 sequences are MGHDK and SYGVNS. CDR3 DNA sequence: TGTGCCAGCAGGACAGATACGCAGTATTTT. Encoded protein: CASRTDTQYF.

The chain is built from TRBV30 and TRBJ2-7; 7 nucleotides align to TRBD1. CDR3 length: 17 residues. Germline V gene lookup returns CDR1 GTSNPN and CDR2 SVGIG (reference sequence). The V segment lost 0 bases and the J segment 1 base; nucleotides outside the gene matches: 12. The CDR3 coding sequence is TGTGCCTGGAGTGTACCAGGTTTGGGGACAGCATCCTACGAGCAGTACTTC. Encoded protein: CAWSVPGLGTASYEQYF.

The genes are TRBV29-1 and TRBJ2-3; TRBD2 matches at 15 bases. Losses at the gene ends were 7 bases for V and 4 bases for J; bases not matched to a gene: 3. The CDR3 sequence is 14 residues long. From germline, CDR1 is SQVTM and CDR2 ANQGSEA. CDR3 bases: TGCAGCGCGGGACTAGCGGGAGGCCCAGATACGCAGTATTTT. Residues: CSAGLAGGPDTQYF.

The chain uses TRBV7-9 and TRBJ1-2; tentatively, D is TRBD1 (5 bases). V gave up 5 bases and J gave up 2 bases, with 6 bases separating them. In germline, CDR1 is SEHNR, CDR2 FQNEAQ (reference sequence). The CDR3 is 12 amino acids. The CDR3 DNA is TGTGCCAGCAGCGCAGGGAACTATGGCTACACCTTC. It specifies CASSAGNYGYTF.

This clonotype came up once. This chain uses TRBV20-1 with TRBJ1-1; TRBD1 matches 7 bases. CDR1 is DFQATT and CDR2 is SNEGSKA in the germline V gene (reference sequence). Trimming at V came to 0 bases and at J to 6 bases, leaving 7 bases not matched to a gene. The CDR3 consists of 14 residues. CDR3 sequence: CSARDYDRVAEAFF. The CDR3 bases are TGCAGTGCTAGAGATTATGACAGGGTGGCTGAAGCTTTCTTT.

This clonotype has only a few counts. Germline and junction disagree at one end, which may indicate a read error. The chain uses TRBV12-3 or TRBV12-4 and TRBJ2-1; TRBD2 aligns across 11 bases. This CDR3 contains 14 residues. In nucleotides, the CDR3 is TGTGCCAGCAGTATAGCGGGAGGGCCCATCAGGGCGTTCTTC. This gives the protein CASSIAGGPIRAFF.

The chain combines TRBV29-1 with TRBJ2-7; 8 bases fit TRBD1. After removal of 3 bases from V and 3 bases from J, the junction contained 4 bases not matched to a gene. CDR1 and CDR2 (germline): SQVTM, ANQGSEA. The CDR3 spans 13 residues. Here the CDR3 DNA reads TGCAGCGTTGAGCTGGACAGGGTCTACGAGCAGTACTTC. This codes for CSVELDRVYEQYF.

This clonotype was recorded at least ten times. V usage is TRBV5-1 and J usage is TRBJ2-7; no clear D gene. Germline CDR1 SGHRS, CDR2 YFSETQ. The CDR3 consists of 14 residues. V lost 0 bases and J lost 0, with 7 bases in between. The CDR3 sequence: CASSLDGSSYEQYF. The CDR3 region has the DNA TGCGCCAGCAGCTTGGATGGAAGCTCCTACGAGCAGTACTTC.

This clonotype showed up just a few times. The chain couples TRBV27 to TRBJ1-2; D is undetermined. Trimming stripped 5 bases from V and 2 bases from J, with 9 bases between. Germline lookup yields CDR1 MNHEY and CDR2 SMNVEV (reference sequence). The CDR3 runs 13 residues. The DNA for the CDR3 is TGTGCCAGCAGTCTTCGAGAGAACTATGGCTACACCTTC. Translation gives CASSLRENYGYTF.

V gene TRBV7-2 combines with J gene TRBJ2-7, with TRBD1 matching over 8 bases. The J segment lost 6 bases and the V segment lost 6 bases, leaving 7 bases of the junction unmatched. This CDR3 is built from 13 residues. Germline CDR1 SGHTA, CDR2 FQGNSA. CDR3 region: CASRPGQGVEQYF. The DNA for the CDR3 is TGTGCCAGCAGACCCGGACAGGGTGTCGAGCAGTACTTC.

This clonotype was counted only a few times. V and J are TRBV15 and TRBJ2-5; 7 nucleotides line up with TRBD2. Germline CDR1 reads LNHNV; CDR2 reads YYDKDF (reference sequence). The CDR3 runs to 14 residues. With V trimmed by 5 bases and J by 1 base, 4 bases remained unmatched. CDR3 DNA: TGTGCCACCAGCCGACGGGAGGCCCAAGAGACCCAGTACTTC. Its protein product is CATSRREAQETQYF.

The table lists this clonotype with many counts. J is TRBJ2-3 and V is TRBV7-2; TRBD1 might be the D (5 bases). Germline loops: CDR1 SGHTA, CDR2 FQGNSA. The V end lost 5 bases, the J end lost 3 bases, and 12 bases lay between the germline ends. The CDR3 is 14 amino acids. CDR3 region: CASSPRGITDTQYF. The DNA of the CDR3 is TGTGCCAGCAGCCCAAGGGGAATTACAGATACGCAGTATTTT.

The chain joins TRBV29-1 to TRBJ2-7; unclear D gene. The germline CDR1 and CDR2 sequences are SQVTM and ANQGSEA. CDR3 length: 12 amino acids. Trimming shortened V by 3 bases and J by 2 bases, and 8 bases separated the two germline ends. CDR3 sequence (DNA): TGCAGCGTTGAGTCTGCGCCCTACGAGCAGTACTTC. As protein: CSVESAPYEQYF.

This clonotype showed up just a few times. The rearrangement uses TRBV9 and TRBJ2-1; D gene unclear. Germline V gives CDR1 SGDLS, CDR2 YYNGEE. This CDR3 is 13 amino acids long. V was cut by 0 bases and J by 4 bases, with 5 bases left in between. The CDR3, as DNA: TGTGCCAGCAGCGTAGGGCAATACAATGAGCAGTTCTTC. This translates into CASSVGQYNEQFF.

The chain employs TRBV7-2 and TRBJ2-7, with D perhaps TRBD2 (6 bases). This CDR3 comprises 14 residues. In germline, CDR1 is SGHTA, CDR2 FQGNSA. Trimming took 1 base from V and 6 from J, leaving 13 bases between them. Here the CDR3 DNA reads TGTGCCAGCAGCTTAGTCGGGAGTAGGGCCGAGCAGTACTTC. It translates to CASSLVGSRAEQYF.

The chain combines TRBV20-1 with TRBJ2-1, with 8 bases aligning to TRBD2. The length of the CDR3 is 16 residues. J lost 0 bases, V lost 2 bases, and 6 bases had no gene match. Germline V gene data show CDR1 as DFQATT and CDR2 as SNEGSKA (reference sequence). The chain's CDR3 is CSARSAGAPSYNEQFF. The CDR3 coding sequence is TGCAGTGCTAGATCAGCGGGAGCCCCCTCCTACAATGAGCAGTTCTTC.

A single count supports this clonotype. The CDR3 coding sequence is TGCGCCAGCAGCCCGGGGACAGGGGTGGACAATGAGCAGTTCTTC. It specifies CASSPGTGVDNEQFF. The rearrangement uses TRBV5-1 and TRBJ2-1, with TRBD1 matching 10 bases. V was pared by 4 bases and J by 5 bases, with 6 bases of the junction left unmatched. CDR1 and CDR2 from the germline V gene are SGHRS and YFSETQ. CDR3 length: 15 residues. Combining the CDR3 with reference TRBV5-1 and TRBJ2-1 gives the whole variable domain KAGVTQTPRYLIKTRGQQVTLSCSPISGHRSVSWYQQTPGQGLQFLFEYFSETQRNKGNFPGRFSGRQFSNSRSEMNVSTLELGDSALYLCASSPGTGVDNEQFFGPGTRLTVL.

This chain links TRBV24-1 with TRBJ2-1; TRBD2 aligns across 7 bases. Unmatched junction bases numbered 7, after V lost 0 bases and J lost 0 bases. The CDR3 contains 18 residues. CDR1 is KGHDR and CDR2 is SFDVKD in the germline V gene. The CDR3 here is CATSDLYTSASSYNEQFF. CDR3 coding DNA: TGTGCCACCAGTGATTTGTACACTAGCGCAAGCTCCTACAATGAGCAGTTCTTC.

The rearrangement links TRBV7-3 to TRBJ2-2; no clear D gene. The germline V gene encodes CDR1 SGHTA and CDR2 FQGTGA. The V end lost 1 base, the J end lost 6 bases, and 6 bases lay between the germline ends. This CDR3 contains 13 residues. In DNA, the CDR3 is TGTGCCAGCAGCTTAAATTACGCCGGGGAGCTGTTTTTT. Protein sequence: CASSLNYAGELFF.

The chain has TRBV5-4 and TRBJ2-7; 7 nucleotides align to TRBD1. Trimming cost V 4 bases and J 4 bases; bases outside gene matches: 11. Germline assignment: CDR1 SGHNT and CDR2 YYREEE (reference sequence). The length of the CDR3 is 15 residues. The CDR3 region is CASSPTGAHLYEQYF. CDR3 DNA sequence: TGTGCCAGCAGCCCCACAGGGGCTCACCTTTACGAGCAGTACTTC.

V and J are TRBV28 and TRBJ2-7, with D perhaps being TRBD1 or TRBD2 (6 bases each). The V gene's germline CDR1 is MDHEN and CDR2 SYDVKM. Trimming took off 3 bases at V and 7 bases at J, with 13 bases between the two ends. The CDR3 is 13 residues long. This CDR3 is CASSFNTGREQYF. The DNA of the CDR3 is TGTGCCAGCAGTTTCAACACAGGGAGGGAGCAGTACTTC.

V is TRBV3-1 and J is TRBJ1-2; no clear D gene. Germline V gives CDR1 LGHDT, CDR2 YNNKEL (reference sequence). V was trimmed by 0 bases and J by 0 bases, leaving 2 bases between them. This CDR3 is 13 amino acids long. The CDR3 DNA follows: TGTGCCAGCAGCCAAGAAGCTAACTATGGCTACACCTTC. As protein: CASSQEANYGYTF. Filled out from reference TRBV3-1 and TRBJ1-2, the complete variable domain reads DTAVSQTPKYLVTQMGNDKSIKCEQNLGHDTMYWYKQDSKKFLKIMFSYNNKELIINETVPNRFSPKSPDKAHLNLHINSLELGDSAVYFCASSQEANYGYTFGSGTRLTVV.

The chain links TRBV24-1 to TRBJ2-5, with D maybe TRBD1 (6 bases). CDR3 size: 15 residues. From germline, CDR1 is KGHDR and CDR2 SFDVKD. Trimming stripped 2 bases from V and 4 bases from J, with 13 bases between. The CDR3 reads CATSDSGHPVETQYF. The CDR3 DNA follows: TGTGCCACCAGTGATTCGGGACACCCGGTAGAGACCCAGTACTTC.

The V and J genes are TRBV10-3 and TRBJ2-3; 8 positions match TRBD2. V lost 4 bases to trimming and J lost 6 bases; unmatched junction nucleotides: 9. CDR3 length: 15 amino acids. Germline CDR1 and CDR2: ENHRY and SYGVKD. CDR3 sequence (DNA): TGTGCCATCAGTGTAACTAGCGGCCCTGGGGATACGCAGTATTTT. Translation: CAISVTSGPGDTQYF.

This clonotype was counted a few times. The V call is TRBV12-5, the J call TRBJ2-1; no firm D call. The CDR3 loop spans 10 amino acids. The V gene lost 6 bases and the J gene lost 7 bases, with 4 bases spanning the gap. Germline values: CDR1 LGHNT, CDR2 FRNRAP. For the CDR3, the DNA is TGTGCTAGTGGGGTGAATGAGCAGTTCTTC. This sequence encodes CASGVNEQFF.